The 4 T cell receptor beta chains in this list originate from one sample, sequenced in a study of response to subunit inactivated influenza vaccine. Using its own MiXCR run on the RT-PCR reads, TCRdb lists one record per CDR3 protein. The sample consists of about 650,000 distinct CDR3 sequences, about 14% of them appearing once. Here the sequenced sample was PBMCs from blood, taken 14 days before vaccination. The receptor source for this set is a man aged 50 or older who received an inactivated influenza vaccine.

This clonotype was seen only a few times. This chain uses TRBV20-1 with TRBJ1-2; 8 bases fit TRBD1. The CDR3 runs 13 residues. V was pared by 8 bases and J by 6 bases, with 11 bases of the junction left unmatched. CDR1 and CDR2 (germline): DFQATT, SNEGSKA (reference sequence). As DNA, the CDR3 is TGCAGTACGCGACAGGGGATCGGTGATGGCTACACCTTC. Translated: CSTRQGIGDGYTF.

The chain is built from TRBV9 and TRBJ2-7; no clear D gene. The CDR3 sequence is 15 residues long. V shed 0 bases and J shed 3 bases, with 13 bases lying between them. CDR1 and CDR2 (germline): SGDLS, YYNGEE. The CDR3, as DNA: TGTGCCAGCAGCGTAGGGGTCGAAACAAACTACGAGCAGTACTTC. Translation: CASSVGVETNYEQYF.

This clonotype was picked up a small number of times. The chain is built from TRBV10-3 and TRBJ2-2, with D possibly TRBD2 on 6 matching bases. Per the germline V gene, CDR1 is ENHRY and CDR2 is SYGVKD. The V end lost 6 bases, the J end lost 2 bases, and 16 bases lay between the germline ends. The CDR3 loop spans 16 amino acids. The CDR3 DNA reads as TGTGCCATCAGCTTCGCCCCGGGACTTAACACCGGGGAGCTGTTTTTT. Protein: CAISFAPGLNTGELFF.

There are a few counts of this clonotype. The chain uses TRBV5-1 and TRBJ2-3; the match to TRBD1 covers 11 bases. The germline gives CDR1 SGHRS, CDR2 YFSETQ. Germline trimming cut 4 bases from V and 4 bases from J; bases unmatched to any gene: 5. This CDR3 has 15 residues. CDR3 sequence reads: CASSRGQGAADTQYF. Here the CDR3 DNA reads TGCGCCAGCAGCCGTGGACAGGGGGCTGCAGATACGCAGTATTTT.